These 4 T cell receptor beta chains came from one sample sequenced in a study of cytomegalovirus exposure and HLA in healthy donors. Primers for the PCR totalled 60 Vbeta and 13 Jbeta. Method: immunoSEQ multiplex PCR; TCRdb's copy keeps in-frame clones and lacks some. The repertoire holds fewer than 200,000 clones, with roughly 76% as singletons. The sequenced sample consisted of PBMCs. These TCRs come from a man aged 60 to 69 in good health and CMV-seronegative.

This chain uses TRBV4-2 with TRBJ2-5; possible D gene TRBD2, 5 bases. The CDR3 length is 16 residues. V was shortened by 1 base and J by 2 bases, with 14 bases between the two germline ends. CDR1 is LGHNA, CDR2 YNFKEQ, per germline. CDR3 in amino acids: CASSQGRAVGQETQYF. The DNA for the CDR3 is TGTGCCAGCAGCCAAGGGCGAGCGGTAGGGCAAGAGACCCAGTACTTC.

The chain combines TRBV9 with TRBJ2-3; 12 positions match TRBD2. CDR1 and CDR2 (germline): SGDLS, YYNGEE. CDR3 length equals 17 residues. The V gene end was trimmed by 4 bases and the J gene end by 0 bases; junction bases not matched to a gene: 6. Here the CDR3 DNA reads TGTGCCAGCAGCCCTAGCGGGGGGGCATCGAGCACAGATACGCAGTATTTT. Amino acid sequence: CASSPSGGASSTDTQYF.

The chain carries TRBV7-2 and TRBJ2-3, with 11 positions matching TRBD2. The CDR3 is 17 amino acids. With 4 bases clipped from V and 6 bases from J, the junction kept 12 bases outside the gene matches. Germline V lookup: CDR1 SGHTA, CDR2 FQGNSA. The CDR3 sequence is CASSSILAGAIGDTQYF. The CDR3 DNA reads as TGTGCCAGCAGCTCGATACTAGCGGGAGCGATTGGGGATACGCAGTATTTT.

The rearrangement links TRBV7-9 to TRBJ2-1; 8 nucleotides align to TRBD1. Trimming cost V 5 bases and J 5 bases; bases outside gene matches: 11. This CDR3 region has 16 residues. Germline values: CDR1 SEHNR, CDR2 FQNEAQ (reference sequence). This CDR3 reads CASSTRPGQVNNEQFF. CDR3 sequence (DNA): TGTGCCAGCAGCACCCGGCCGGGACAGGTGAACAATGAGCAGTTCTTC.